Below, 20 T cell receptor beta chains from the same sample are listed, as sequenced in a study of CD8 T cells in Susac syndrome. RNA in amounts of 0.5 to 1 ug was reverse transcribed with random hexamers. TCRdb reanalysed the immunoSEQ multiplex PCR reads using MiXCR and keeps one entry per CDR3 protein. The sample contains 160,000 or so distinct CDR3 sequences, 94% of which appear only once. Sequenced input: CD4+ T cells from PBMCs. The receptors originated from a human donor with Susac syndrome.

This chain connects TRBV5-6 to TRBJ2-1; D is perhaps TRBD1 (5 bases). Germline assignment: CDR1 SGHDT and CDR2 YYEEEE. The CDR3 loop spans 15 amino acids. Trimming removed 4 bases from V and 9 bases from J, with 20 bases in between. The CDR3: CASSTYRHADGEQFF. The CDR3 region has the DNA TGTGCCAGCAGCACATACAGGCACGCGGACGGTGAGCAGTTCTTC. Looking up the rest from reference TRBV5-6 and TRBJ2-1 gives the full variable domain: DAGVTQSPTHLIKTRGQQVTLRCSPKSGHDTVSWYQQALGQGPQFIFQYYEEEERQRGNFPDRFSGHQFPNYSSELNVNALLLGDSALYLCASSTYRHADGEQFFGPGTRLTVL.

The chain combines TRBV20-1 with TRBJ2-5; 15 bases match TRBD2. J gave up 4 bases and V 6 bases, and 6 bases lay outside the gene matches. Germline values: CDR1 DFQATT, CDR2 SNEGSKA (reference sequence). The CDR3 length is 15 residues. CDR3 DNA: TGCAGTGCCTCGGGACTAGCGGGGGGTATAGAGACCCAGTACTTC. Translating it yields CSASGLAGGIETQYF.

The chain combines TRBV9 with TRBJ2-5; 8 nucleotides agree with TRBD2. The CDR3 is 14 residues long. V trimming: 4 bases; J trimming: 2 bases; junction bases outside the gene matches: 4. Germline V gives CDR1 SGDLS, CDR2 YYNGEE. CDR3: CASSTSGGQETQYF. The CDR3 coding sequence is TGTGCCAGCAGCACCTCGGGGGGGCAAGAGACCCAGTACTTC.

V usage is TRBV3-1 and J usage is TRBJ2-7; tentative D call: TRBD1 (6 bases). V lost 4 bases to trimming and J lost 3 bases, with 13 bases between them. Germline CDR1 and CDR2: LGHDT and YNNKEL (reference sequence). This CDR3 comprises 14 residues. The CDR3 reads CASSLSRGGYEQYF. The CDR3 nucleotides read TGTGCCAGCAGCCTTTCCAGAGGGGGCTACGAGCAGTACTTC.

The chain links TRBV5-1 to TRBJ1-1; 7 bases map to TRBD1. Trimming at V came to 7 bases and at J to 0 bases, leaving 6 bases not matched to a gene. The V gene's germline CDR1 is SGHRS and CDR2 YFSETQ. The CDR3 has 14 residues. The CDR3 region is CASGPGQMNTEAFF. The CDR3 DNA follows: TGCGCCAGCGGTCCGGGACAGATGAACACTGAAGCTTTCTTT.

J is TRBJ1-4 and V is TRBV7-8, with 7 bases identical to TRBD1. In germline, CDR1 is SGHVS, CDR2 FQNEAQ. The V gene end was trimmed by 7 bases and the J gene end by 7 bases; junction bases not matched to a gene: 6. This CDR3 contains 13 residues. CDR3 DNA: TGTGCCAGCAATGACAGGGCGGCTGAAAAACTGTTTTTT. It is translated as CASNDRAAEKLFF.

This clonotype was recorded once. The chain carries TRBV5-7 and TRBJ1-6; D not resolved. TRBV5-7 carries the ORF label, with uncertain function. There are 15 residues in the CDR3. Trimming stripped 6 bases from V and 9 bases from J, with 19 bases between. CDR3 nucleotide sequence: TGTGCCAGCACCCTGTTGGATGCATGGCCTTCACCCCTCCACTTT. Translating it yields CASTLLDAWPSPLHF.

This chain uses TRBV12-3 or TRBV12-4 with TRBJ1-1, with no clear D. Trimming shortened V by 5 bases and J by 7 bases, and 11 bases separated the two germline ends. This CDR3 has 12 amino acids. The CDR3 sequence is CASSLGRIEAFF. The DNA of the CDR3 is TGTGCCAGCAGTCTAGGACGGATTGAAGCTTTCTTT.

V is TRBV10-2 and J is TRBJ1-1; 7 bases agree with TRBD1. Losses at the gene ends were 3 bases for V and 7 bases for J; bases not matched to a gene: 5. The CDR3 is made up of 13 amino acids. Germline CDR1 WSHSY, CDR2 SAAADI. In DNA, the CDR3 is TGCGCCAGCAGTGACCACAGGGGCCTTGAAGCTTTCTTT. Its translation is CASSDHRGLEAFF.

The chain uses TRBV9 and TRBJ2-3; TRBD2 agrees at 14 bases. Germline CDR1 SGDLS, CDR2 YYNGEE. J lost 7 bases, V lost 4 bases, and 11 bases had no gene match. The CDR3 runs to 17 residues. This CDR3 is CASSPGLAGGPTYTQYF. CDR3 sequence (DNA): TGTGCCAGCAGCCCCGGACTAGCGGGGGGACCCACTTATACGCAGTATTTT.

The chain employs TRBV12-3 or TRBV12-4 and TRBJ2-3; D is possibly TRBD2 (6 bases). The germline V and J ends were trimmed by 7 bases and 2 bases, with 13 bases remaining between them. The CDR3 covers 14 residues. In DNA, the CDR3 is TGTGCCAGCACCGTTCGGGGACTCACAGATACGCAGTATTTT. Translating gives CASTVRGLTDTQYF.

The gene calls are TRBV5-1 and TRBJ2-7; D is uncertain. Looked up from germline, CDR1 is SGHRS and CDR2 is YFSETQ. This CDR3 has 14 residues. Between the trimmed V and J ends, which lost 0 bases and 0 bases, there was a span of 7 bases. The CDR3 nucleotides are TGCGCCAGCAGCTTGGAGGGTGGCTCCTACGAGCAGTACTTC. It yields the protein CASSLEGGSYEQYF.

The chain carries TRBV7-9 and TRBJ1-1, with unresolved D. V lost 3 bases, J lost 4 bases, and 6 bases lay in between. CDR1 is SEHNR and CDR2 is FQNEAQ in the germline V gene (reference sequence). The CDR3 extends over 12 amino acids. The CDR3 sequence: CASSFDRTEAFF. CDR3 sequence (DNA): TGTGCCAGCAGCTTTGACCGCACTGAAGCTTTCTTT.

This chain joins TRBV12-3 or TRBV12-4 and TRBJ2-1; D gene uncertain. This CDR3 is 15 amino acids long. Between the trimmed V and J ends, which lost 6 bases and 1 base, there was a span of 13 bases. CDR3 amino acids: CASRKEPESYNEQFF. CDR3 DNA sequence: TGTGCCAGCAGGAAGGAGCCAGAGTCCTACAATGAGCAGTTCTTC.

This sequence joins TRBV30 and TRBJ1-5; D remains unclear. Germline V lookup: CDR1 GTSNPN, CDR2 SVGIG (reference sequence). V shed 5 bases and J shed 0 bases, with 8 bases lying between them. The CDR3 is made up of 13 amino acids. The CDR3, as DNA: TGTGCCTGGGGACGGATTAGCAATCAGCCCCAGCATTTT. The encoded protein is CAWGRISNQPQHF.

The J gene is TRBJ2-7, the V gene TRBV4-3, with TRBD2 identical over 10 bases. This CDR3 contains 19 residues. CDR1 is LGHNA and CDR2 is YSLEER in the germline V gene. After removal of 0 bases from V and 1 base from J, the junction contained 12 bases not matched to a gene. The CDR3 protein is CASSQEGGSPSGGSYEQYF. DNA of the CDR3: TGCGCCAGCAGCCAAGAGGGGGGAAGTCCTAGCGGGGGATCCTACGAGCAGTACTTC.

The V call is TRBV15, the J call TRBJ1-3; 7 bases align to TRBD1. Germline V gene data show CDR1 as LNHNV and CDR2 as YYDKDF (reference sequence). The trim removed 4 bases at V and 1 base at J, leaving 4 bases unmatched. CDR3 length: 15 amino acids. CDR3 residues: CATSKGTASGNTIYF. The CDR3 nucleotides are TGTGCCACCAGCAAAGGGACAGCTTCTGGAAACACCATATATTTT. The full variable domain, completed using reference TRBV15 and TRBJ1-3, is DAMVIQNPRYQVTQFGKPVTLSCSQTLNHNVMYWYQQKSSQAPKLLFHYYDKDFNNEADTPDNFQSRRPNTSFCFLDIRSPGLGDTAMYLCATSKGTASGNTIYFGEGSWLTVV.

The rearrangement links TRBV30 to TRBJ2-7; the match to TRBD1 covers 7 bases. The CDR3 contains 13 residues. Germline-derived CDR1 and CDR2 are GTSNPN and SVGIG (reference sequence). V lost 4 bases and J lost 2; bases outside the gene matches: 5. The CDR3, as DNA: TGTGCCTGGAACCGGGACAGTCCCTACGAGCAGTACTTC. Encoded protein: CAWNRDSPYEQYF. The full variable domain, rest sourced from reference TRBV30 and TRBJ2-7, is SQTIHQWPATLVQPVGSPLSLECTVEGTSNPNLYWYRQAAGRGLQLLFYSVGIGQISSEVPQNLSASRPQDRQFILSSKKLLLSDSGFYLCAWNRDSPYEQYFGPGTRLTVT.

J is TRBJ2-5 and V is TRBV2; no definite D call. The length of the CDR3 is 13 residues. Germline V CDR1 and CDR2: SNHLY, FYNNEI. Deletions cut 7 bases from V and 0 bases from J, with 9 bases between. In nucleotides, the CDR3 is TGTGCCAGCATACGAGAGTACCAAGAGACCCAGTACTTC. This encodes CASIREYQETQYF.

The chain links TRBV18 to TRBJ1-6; 9 bases align to TRBD1. J was trimmed by 6 bases and V by 1 base; bases with no gene match: 7. Germline values: CDR1 KGHSH, CDR2 LQKENI. The CDR3 totals 17 residues. Here the CDR3 reads CASSPQNRGHGNSPLHF. The CDR3, as DNA: TGTGCCAGCTCACCACAGAACAGGGGGCACGGTAATTCACCCCTCCACTTT.